This is a list of T cell receptor beta chains from one sample in a study of T cell responses to AZD1222 COVID-19 vaccine. Measured with immunoSEQ multiplex PCR; TCRdb has only the in-frame clones, and not every one. The sample has roughly 97,000 clones, around nine tenths seen once. Sample: peripheral blood, taken on day 0 of AZD1222 vaccination. Source of these receptors: an adult in good health. CDR3s include the opening cysteine and the closing phenylalanine or tryptophan. D genes are given only for firm matches. Size is omitted from some rows. Given values are once, few, many or a class for expanded clones.

>TRBJ1-1|TRBV5-1|NA|NA
CASSLAGSAEAFF
TGCGCCAGCAGCTTGGCGGGAAGCGCTGAAGCTTTCTTT
>TRBJ2-2|TRBV5-1|TRBD1|NA
CASSFYPGGSNTGELFF
TGCGCCAGCAGCTTCTATCCAGGGGGCTCGAACACCGGGGAGCTGTTTTTT
>TRBJ1-4|TRBV28|NA|once
CASSLSGVPPTNEKLFF
TGTGCCAGCAGTTTATCAGGGGTCCCTCCAACTAATGAAAAACTGTTTTTT
>TRBJ2-7|TRBV4-1|NA|once
CASSQGRPAYEQYF
TGCGCCAGCAGCCAAGGCCGTCCAGCCTACGAGCAGTACTTC
>TRBJ1-2|TRBV30|TRBD1|once
CAWDTGDYGYTF
TGTGCCTGGGATACAGGGGATTATGGCTACACCTTC
>TRBJ1-1|TRBV5-6|NA|NA
CASSPDLGRGVRTEAFF
TGTGCCAGCAGCCCGGACCTCGGACGGGGAGTGAGAACTGAAGCTTTCTTT
>TRBJ1-1|TRBV19|TRBD1|NA
CASREGGFTEAFF
TGTGCCAGTAGGGAAGGGGGCTTCACTGAAGCTTTCTTT
>TRBJ1-1|TRBV2|NA|NA
CASSEQLRVNTEAFF
TGTGCCAGCAGTGAACAGCTCAGGGTGAACACTGAAGCTTTCTTT
>TRBJ1-6|TRBV7-8|NA|NA
CASSLPNSPLHF
TGTGCCAGCAGCTTACCTAATTCACCCCTCCACTTT
>TRBJ1-1|TRBV20-1|NA|NA
CSVLHQSEAFF
TGCAGTGTTTTACACCAGTCTGAAGCTTTCTTT
>TRBJ2-4|TRBV20-1|NA|NA
CSAKDKNIQYF
TGCAGTGCTAAGGACAAAAACATTCAGTACTTC
>TRBJ2-1|TRBV30|NA|NA
CAWSVRGRENEQFF
TGTGCCTGGAGTGTACGCGGCAGAGAGAATGAGCAGTTCTTC
>TRBJ1-5|TRBV4-3|NA|once
CASSQEIGGNQPQHF
TGCGCCAGCAGCCAAGAAATAGGCGGAAATCAGCCCCAGCATTTT
>TRBJ1-5|TRBV3-1/TRBV3-2|NA|once
CASSQEVQSGPQHF
TGTGCCAGCAGCCAAGAAGTCCAGTCAGGGCCCCAGCATTTT
>TRBJ2-7|TRBV6-5|NA|NA
CASSTRGLWEQYF
TGTGCCAGCAGTACGAGGGGACTGTGGGAGCAGTACTTC
>TRBJ1-2|TRBV19|NA|NA
CASRARTNYGYTF
TGTGCCAGTCGGGCACGAACGAACTATGGCTACACCTTC
>TRBJ1-6|TRBV6-4|TRBD1|NA
CASSDSDRGWTLHF
TGTGCCAGCAGTGACTCCGACAGGGGTTGGACCCTCCACTTT
>TRBJ1-4|TRBV5-1|NA|NA
CASSFVGEKLFF
TGCGCCAGCAGCTTTGTCGGTGAAAAACTGTTTTTT
>TRBJ1-3|TRBV6-2/TRBV6-3|TRBD1|NA
CASSYATGTSGNTIYF
TGTGCCAGCAGTTACGCGACAGGGACCTCTGGAAACACCATATATTTT
>TRBJ1-6|TRBV19|NA|few
CASMAGGMHSPLHF
TGTGCCAGTATGGCTGGGGGGATGCATTCACCCCTCCACTTT
>TRBJ2-1|TRBV12-5|NA|NA
CASGSGLFNEQFF
TGTGCTAGTGGTTCGGGACTGTTCAATGAGCAGTTCTTC
>TRBJ2-7|TRBV29-1|NA|NA
CSGVTGPLEQYF
TGCAGCGGGGTGACGGGGCCCCTCGAGCAGTACTTC
>TRBJ1-5|TRBV19|NA|once
CASSVRGSNQPQHF
TGTGCCAGTAGTGTGAGGGGGAGCAATCAGCCCCAGCATTTT
>TRBJ2-5|TRBV27|NA|NA
CASSLSAVRGFGETQYF
TGTGCCAGCAGTTTATCGGCTGTACGGGGGTTTGGGGAGACCCAGTACTTC
>TRBJ2-7|TRBV19|TRBD1|NA
CASRKTGTGTYEQYF
TGTGCCAGCCGTAAAACCGGGACAGGGACTTACGAGCAGTACTTC
>TRBJ2-2|TRBV30|TRBD1|NA
CAWSVPTGRNTGELFF
TGTGCCTGGAGTGTTCCGACAGGGAGAAACACCGGGGAGCTGTTTTTT
>TRBJ1-6|TRBV6-5|NA|NA
CASSRGDSPLHF
TGTGCCAGCAGCCGGGGCGATTCACCCCTCCACTTT
>TRBJ1-2|TRBV2|NA|NA
CASSAWGTNYGYTF
TGTGCCAGCAGCGCCTGGGGCACTAACTATGGCTACACCTTC
>TRBJ1-4|TRBV13|NA|NA
CASSSSTNEKLFF
TGTGCCAGCAGCTCGTCAACTAATGAAAAACTGTTTTTT
>TRBJ1-1|TRBV30|NA|NA
CAWSRPPGPAFF
TGTGCCTGGAGCCGTCCCCCAGGGCCAGCTTTCTTT
>TRBJ1-6|TRBV7-2|NA|NA
CASSLSRTPLHF
TGTGCCAGCAGCCTCTCGAGGACACCCCTCCACTTT
>TRBJ2-7|TRBV3-1/TRBV3-2|NA|NA
CASSQRGSYEQYF
TGTGCCAGCAGCCAAAGGGGGAGCTACGAGCAGTACTTC
>TRBJ1-1|TRBV9|NA|NA
CASSASGSTEAFF
TGTGCCAGCAGCGCCTCAGGGAGCACTGAAGCTTTCTTT